These T cell receptor beta chains were read from a single sample in a study of shared clonotypes between healthy human individuals. Clones were sequenced by immunoSEQ multiplex PCR, and TCRdb holds only the in-frame ones, with some missing. The sample lists around 2,000,000 clones; about 95% were seen once. Sequencing was done on a sample of naive CD8+ T cells sorted from blood. The receptors shown here come from a man aged 18-30 years in good health. Each CDR3 is given with its conserved first and last residue. A D gene is named only where the DNA matches it firmly. A clone size is listed for some rows: how often the clone was seen (once, few, many), or a class if it is expanded.

j_gene | d_gene | abundance | v_gene | CDR3nt | CDR3aa
TRBJ2-4 | . | . | TRBV9 | TGTGCCAGCAGCTTGCCGGGACACAGAGCCAAAAACATTCAGTACTTC | CASSLPGHRAKNIQYF
TRBJ1-4 | . | . | TRBV6-5 | TGTGCCAGCAGTTACCGACCGGGGGAAAAACTGTTTTTT | CASSYRPGEKLFF
TRBJ2-7 | . | . | TRBV5-6 | TGTGCCAGCAGCTTGGCTGGGGTCGTCGAGCAGTACTTC | CASSLAGVVEQYF
TRBJ2-1 | . | . | TRBV6-5 | TGTGCCAGCAGTTATCCGGGCTCCGGCAATGAGCAGTTCTTC | CASSYPGSGNEQFF
TRBJ2-5 | TRBD1 | . | TRBV11-2 | TGTGCCAGCAGCTTAGTGGGACAGGGGGGCGAGACCCAGTACTTC | CASSLVGQGGETQYF
TRBJ2-5 | TRBD2 | . | TRBV7-9 | TGTGCCAGCAGCTTAGGGACTAGTAGGGAGACCCAGTACTTC | CASSLGTSRETQYF
TRBJ2-7 | TRBD2 | . | TRBV7-9 | TGTGCCAGCAGCGGGACCGGGACTAGCGGGAACTACGAGCAGTACTTC | CASSGTGTSGNYEQYF
TRBJ2-1 | . | . | TRBV6-1 | TGTGCCAGCAGTGCCCTCGGCGGGGGCACCGATGAGCAGTTCTTC | CASSALGGGTDEQFF
TRBJ2-7 | TRBD2 | . | TRBV7-9 | TGTGCCAGCAGCTCGTCGCGGGGGACCTCCTACGAGCAGTACTTC | CASSSSRGTSYEQYF
TRBJ2-7 | . | . | TRBV10-3 | TGTGCCATCAGTGACTTAGACGGCTACGAGCAGTACTTC | CAISDLDGYEQYF
TRBJ2-7 | . | once | TRBV5-4 | TGTGCCAGCAGCTGGGAAGGCAACTACGAGCAGTACTTC | CASSWEGNYEQYF
TRBJ2-7 | . | many | TRBV19 | TGTGCCAGTAGTATAGGGGGCGAGCAGTACTTC | CASSIGGEQYF
TRBJ2-7 | TRBD1 | once | TRBV27 | TGTGCCAGCAGAGGGACAGGGGAGGAGGAGCAGTACTTC | CASRGTGEEEQYF
TRBJ2-1 | . | . | TRBV12-5 | TGTGCTAGTGGCCCATGGGGTGGCAATGAGCAGTTCTTC | CASGPWGGNEQFF
TRBJ1-1 | . | . | TRBV19 | TGTGCCAGTAGTATAGGTGCCACTGAAGCTTTCTTT | CASSIGATEAFF
TRBJ2-2 | TRBD1 | . | TRBV11-2 | TGTGCCAGCAGCTTACCGACAGGGGCCGGGGAGCTGTTTTTT | CASSLPTGAGELFF
TRBJ1-1 | . | once | TRBV5-4 | TGTGCCAGCATCGAACGGGGGGAGGGAAGAGACACTGAAGCTTTCTTT | CASIERGEGRDTEAFF
TRBJ1-2 | TRBD1 | . | TRBV6-5 | TGTGCCAGCACCGAGGACAGGTCATATGGCTACACCTTC | CASTEDRSYGYTF
TRBJ2-7 | TRBD2 | . | TRBV7-9 | TGTGCCAGCAGCAGCGGGGGGGAGGCGGACGAGCAGTACTTC | CASSSGGEADEQYF